This passage covers 20 T cell receptor beta chains from one sample sequenced in a study of cytomegalovirus exposure and HLA in healthy donors (dated by TCRdb to about 2017). Library creation used the immunoSEQ multiplex PCR assay. For the multiplex PCR, a mixture combining 60 forward primers for TCR Vbeta segments and 13 reverse primers for TCR Jbeta segments was used. The source is immuneACCESS, and TCRdb retained only in-frame sequences with V and J called. Part of the clones is not carried over; for the studies checked, unresolved V genes explain less than half of this, and the remainder is unexplained. Present in this sample are some 78,000 clones, nearly 80% of which were seen just once. The ten top clones hold roughly 25% of the sample. Sequences were obtained from PBMCs. The receptors were sampled from a woman in her forties or fifties in good health and CMV-seropositive.

To note about this clone: The junction does not match germline at one end; this may be a read error. The chain uses TRBV7-9 and TRBJ2-1; D perhaps matches TRBD1 (6 bases). The CDR3 loop spans 16 amino acids. Germline lookup yields CDR1 SEHNR and CDR2 FQNEAQ (reference sequence). The CDR3 bases are TGTTCCAGCAGCTTAGCCCTTGGGACACTTAAATATGAGCAGTTCTTC. Protein sequence: CSSSLALGTLKYEQFF.

This chain uses TRBV18 with TRBJ2-1, with 7 nucleotides matching TRBD2. V lost 1 base and J lost 5; bases outside the gene matches: 8. This CDR3 is 16 amino acids long. The germline gives CDR1 KGHSH, CDR2 LQKENI. The CDR3 reads CASSPLAGDFHNEQFF. Written as DNA, the CDR3 is TGTGCCAGCTCACCACTGGCGGGGGATTTCCACAATGAGCAGTTCTTC.

The J gene is TRBJ2-2, the V gene TRBV30; 9 bases fit TRBD1. Germline-derived CDR1 and CDR2 are GTSNPN and SVGIG (reference sequence). V shed 0 bases, J shed 1 base, and the junction held 3 bases outside the gene matches. The CDR3 covers 16 residues. The DNA of the CDR3 is TGTGCCTGGAGTGTACCGGGACAGGGGAACACCGGGGAGCTGTTTTTT. Translated, it gives CAWSVPGQGNTGELFF.

The chain recombines TRBV7-8 with TRBJ2-7, with a possible D match to TRBD1 (5 bases). CDR3 length equals 14 residues. Germline loops: CDR1 SGHVS, CDR2 FQNEAQ. The V end was cut by 1 base, the J end by 1 base, with 8 bases between. As DNA, the CDR3 is TGTGCCAGCAGCTTAGAAGCAGGGTCCTACGAGCAGTACTTC. Translating gives CASSLEAGSYEQYF.

The CDR3 region is CASSAGLGKTEAFF. The DNA of the CDR3 is TGTGCCAGCAGCGCAGGGTTAGGGAAAACTGAAGCTTTCTTT. V is TRBV9 and J is TRBJ1-1, with a weak D call TRBD1 (5 bases). The CDR3 is 14 amino acids. V was cut by 3 bases and J by 5 bases, with 14 bases left in between. Germline assignment: CDR1 SGDLS and CDR2 YYNGEE. The whole variable domain, filled in from reference TRBV9 and TRBJ1-1, reads DSGVTQTPKHLITATGQRVTLRCSPRSGDLSVYWYQQSLDQGLQFLIQYYNGEERAKGNILERFSAQQFPDLHSELNLSSLELGDSALYFCASSAGLGKTEAFFGQGTRLTVV.

The V call is TRBV19, the J call TRBJ2-4, with unresolved D. Germline V CDR1 and CDR2: LNHDA, SQIVND (reference sequence). This CDR3 has 14 residues. Trimming shortened V by 5 bases and J by 9 bases, and 17 bases separated the two germline ends. CDR3 loop: CASSFPGSDGIQYF. The CDR3 region has the DNA TGTGCCAGTAGTTTCCCCGGGTCCGACGGCATTCAGTACTTC.

In this sample, this clone turned up a few times. The CDR3 loop is CASSPGTAAYEQYV. The CDR3 DNA follows: TGTGCCAGCAGCCCCGGGACAGCAGCCTACGAGCAGTACGTC. The chain couples TRBV11-3 to TRBJ2-7, with 7 positions matching TRBD1. CDR1 and CDR2 from the germline V gene are SGHNT and YENEEA. V lost 5 bases, J lost 2 bases, and 6 bases stayed unmatched. The CDR3 sequence is 14 residues long.

The chain employs TRBV9 and TRBJ2-1, with D possibly matching TRBD2 (6 bases). Trimming removed 0 bases from V and 0 bases from J, with 10 bases in between. This CDR3 has 16 amino acids. In germline, CDR1 is SGDLS, CDR2 YYNGEE. CDR3 in amino acids: CASSVGTTSSYNEQFF. CDR3 bases: TGTGCCAGCAGCGTAGGGACTACTAGCTCCTACAATGAGCAGTTCTTC. The full variable domain, with the rest looked up from reference TRBV9 and TRBJ2-1, is DSGVTQTPKHLITATGQRVTLRCSPRSGDLSVYWYQQSLDQGLQFLIQYYNGEERAKGNILERFSAQQFPDLHSELNLSSLELGDSALYFCASSVGTTSSYNEQFFGPGTRLTVL.

J is TRBJ2-5 and V is TRBV11-2; the match to TRBD2 covers 8 bases. The germline V gene has CDR1 SGHAT and CDR2 FQNNGV. V was pared by 0 bases and J by 0 bases, with 3 bases of the junction left unmatched. The CDR3 length is 16 residues. CDR3: CASSLDPGGYQETQYF. CDR3 bases: TGTGCCAGCAGCTTAGATCCGGGGGGGTACCAAGAGACCCAGTACTTC.

The chain joins TRBV13 to TRBJ2-2, with 7 bases identical to TRBD2. The junction had 9 bases not matched to a gene; V was cut back by 5 bases and J by 0 bases. Per germline, CDR1 PRHDT and CDR2 FYEKMQ (reference sequence). The CDR3 extends over 17 amino acids. The CDR3 DNA follows: TGTGCCAGCAGCCCACTGGGGGGGGATCCGAACACCGGGGAGCTGTTTTTT. It is translated as CASSPLGGDPNTGELFF.

J is TRBJ2-5 and V is TRBV2, with 10 bases identical to TRBD2. The germline CDR1 and CDR2 sequences are SNHLY and FYNNEI. The V segment lost 4 bases and the J segment 5 bases; nucleotides outside the gene matches: 7. The CDR3 has 15 amino acids. The CDR3 spells CASSVSSGRKETQYF. CDR3 in DNA: TGTGCCAGCAGTGTTTCTAGCGGGAGAAAGGAGACCCAGTACTTC.

The chain has TRBV5-1 and TRBJ1-1, with 7 bases identical to TRBD1. V was clipped by 4 bases and J by 3 bases; unmatched bases: 9. CDR3 length: 15 residues. Germline CDR1 is SGHRS and CDR2 is YFSETQ. The CDR3 region has the DNA TGCGCCAGCAGCCTTTTAGGGGGCGCGGACACTGAAGCTTTCTTT. Amino acid sequence: CASSLLGGADTEAFF.

The chain employs TRBV7-8 and TRBJ1-1; 8 nucleotides agree with TRBD1. After removal of 5 bases from V and 4 bases from J, the junction contained 3 bases not matched to a gene. The CDR3 loop spans 13 amino acids. Germline V lookup: CDR1 SGHVS, CDR2 FQNEAQ. The CDR3 sequence is CASSITGGTEAFF. In DNA form, the CDR3 reads TGTGCCAGCAGCATAACAGGGGGCACTGAAGCTTTCTTT.

The genes are TRBV19 and TRBJ1-1; TRBD1 aligns across 10 bases. This CDR3 contains 12 residues. V lost 9 bases and J lost 5; bases outside the gene matches: 3. Per germline, CDR1 LNHDA and CDR2 SQIVND (reference sequence). The CDR3 is CASRTGGTEAFF. The DNA for the CDR3 is TGTGCCAGCCGGACAGGGGGAACTGAAGCTTTCTTT.

The genes are TRBV27 and TRBJ2-1; TRBD1 matches 9 bases. This CDR3 has 16 amino acids. The V gene's germline CDR1 is MNHEY and CDR2 SMNVEV (reference sequence). The ends lost 4 bases at V and 2 bases at J; junction bases unmatched: 6. The CDR3 protein is CASSSRQGVPYNEQFF. CDR3 sequence (DNA): TGTGCCAGCAGTTCCAGACAGGGGGTCCCCTACAATGAGCAGTTCTTC.

The chain couples TRBV7-9 to TRBJ1-2; D gene unclear. The CDR3 contains 13 residues. V lost 8 bases to trimming and J lost 1 base, with 11 bases between them. CDR1 SEHNR and CDR2 FQNEAQ come from the germline V gene (reference sequence). This CDR3 reads CASSAGGNYGYTF. The CDR3 bases are TGTGCCAGCTCCGCCGGCGGTAACTATGGCTACACCTTC. The full variable domain, completed using reference TRBV7-9 and TRBJ1-2, is DTGVSQNPRHKITKRGQNVTFRCDPISEHNRLYWYRQTLGQGPEFLTYFQNEAQLEKSRLLSDRFSAERPKGSFSTLEIQRTEQGDSAMYLCASSAGGNYGYTFGSGTRLTVV.

The chain joins TRBV4-1 to TRBJ1-3, with D uncertain. The CDR3 extends over 16 amino acids. Germline CDR1 MGHRA, CDR2 YSYEKL. The V end lost 0 bases, the J end lost 3 bases, and 12 bases lay between the germline ends. As DNA, the CDR3 is TGCGCCAGCAGCCAAGATCGCCTCTCGGGTGGAAACACCATATATTTT. Translating it yields CASSQDRLSGGNTIYF.

This chain connects TRBV19 to TRBJ1-2; TRBD1 matches 8 bases. CDR1 and CDR2 (germline): LNHDA, SQIVND (reference sequence). Germline trimming cut 5 bases from V and 4 bases from J; bases unmatched to any gene: 6. The CDR3 covers 14 residues. CDR3 protein: CASSPETGVYGYTF. CDR3 bases: TGTGCCAGTAGTCCCGAGACAGGGGTCTATGGCTACACCTTC.

The chain carries TRBV2 and TRBJ1-6; 9 bases align to TRBD1. V lost 5 bases to trimming and J lost 9 bases; unmatched junction nucleotides: 5. The length of the CDR3 is 14 residues. CDR1 SNHLY and CDR2 FYNNEI come from the germline V gene. The CDR3 is CASSPDRGFSPLHF. CDR3 DNA: TGTGCCAGCAGTCCCGACAGGGGGTTTTCACCCCTCCACTTT.

The chain employs TRBV9 and TRBJ2-5, with 8 bases fitting TRBD1. The V gene end was trimmed by 3 bases and the J gene end by 4 bases; junction bases not matched to a gene: 8. There are 15 residues in the CDR3. CDR1 and CDR2 (germline): SGDLS, YYNGEE. CDR3 region: CASSAERTGRETQYF. CDR3 coding DNA: TGTGCCAGCAGCGCAGAGCGGACAGGGAGAGAGACCCAGTACTTC.